This TCR beta chain was sequenced for a study of STAT5B mutations in CD4+ large granular lymphocyte leukemia. Study outcomes and limitations: No patients shared main leukemic clonotypes, though roughly 27% appeared at low frequency elsewhere.

The junction had 7 bases not matched to a gene; V was cut back by 4 bases and J by 7 bases. Germline CDR1 and CDR2: MGHRA and YSYEKL. The CDR3 spans 15 residues. Remarks on this clone: Its matching antigen is unknown.

The method was immunoSEQ multiplex PCR; TCRdb's version includes in-frame clones alone and lacks a portion of them. Of about 31,000 clones in the sample, 74% were seen once. The receptor's source is a human donor in good health. The chain uses TRBV4-1 and TRBJ2-1; 10 nucleotides line up with TRBD2. The sequencing input was CD4+ T cells from blood buffy coats. The CDR3, as DNA: TGCGCCAGCAGCCGAGGCGGAGCGGGAGGGAATGAGCAGTTCTTC. Translating it yields CASSRGGAGGNEQFF.